This record looks at one T cell receptor (beta chain) sequence and its context. Its target is unknown. A single base separates this from a much larger clone, so it may be a read error. The CDR3 extends over 13 amino acids. Germline V gives CDR1 SGHDN, CDR2 FVKESK. Trimming pared 2 bases from V and 0 bases from J, leaving 2 bases between. With 60 Vbeta and 13 Jbeta primers, the PCR was carried out. The data were produced by immunoSEQ multiplex PCR, yet TCRdb's version contains in-frame clones alone and is incomplete. The data show 130,000 to 150,000 clones, 75% to 80% seen once. The sample belongs to a study of cytomegalovirus exposure and HLA in healthy donors. Study results and caveats: Overall, approximately 150 TCR beta chains were annotated as cytomegalovirus-associated. Researchers reported that a few CMV-associated chains were confirmed in vitro as CMV antigen-specific. Later analysis identified a missense DCLRE1C variant that was linked to TCR beta V- and J-gene trimming.

V is TRBV14 and J is TRBJ1-5; D not certain. This TCR derives from a woman in her late teens or twenties in good health and CMV-seropositive. The sample was PBMCs. The chain's CDR3 is CASSQYSNQPQHF. As DNA, the CDR3 is TGTGCCAGCAGCCAATATAGCAATCAGCCCCAGCATTTT.